Shown below are 13 T cell receptor beta chains from a single sample sequenced in a study of T cell responses to AZD1222 COVID-19 vaccine. Here immunoSEQ multiplex PCR was the method, and the copy in TCRdb shows in-frame clones only, minus some. Of over 100,000 clones listed, more than 75% were seen once; the top ten hold about 1%. The sequencing here drew on peripheral blood, taken 28 days after the second AZD1222 dose. These receptors all come from an adult who received the AZD1222 COVID-19 vaccine.

The rearrangement links TRBV5-5 to TRBJ1-2; the match to TRBD1 covers 7 bases. Trimming cost V 3 bases and J 0 bases; bases outside gene matches: 8. CDR1 is SGHKS and CDR2 is YYEKEE in the germline V gene (reference sequence). This CDR3 region has 16 residues. The chain's CDR3 is CASSYLAGTANYGYTF. CDR3 bases: TGTGCCAGCAGCTACTTGGCTGGGACAGCTAACTATGGCTACACCTTC.

CDR3: CASSLYGGSSYNEQFF. The DNA of the CDR3 is TGTGCCAGCAGCTTATATGGCGGGAGCTCCTACAATGAGCAGTTCTTC. This sequence joins TRBV11-2 and TRBJ2-1; 7 bases agree with TRBD2. Unmatched junction bases numbered 4, after V lost 2 bases and J lost 0 bases. The CDR3 spans 16 residues. CDR1 SGHAT and CDR2 FQNNGV come from the germline V gene.

This sequence joins TRBV10-3 and TRBJ2-1, with unresolved D. Trimming stripped 3 bases from V and 5 bases from J, with 20 bases between. Germline V gives CDR1 ENHRY, CDR2 SYGVKD. The CDR3 runs 17 residues. CDR3 in DNA: TGTGCCATCAGTGACCTCGAGTCAAGGCAGGCCGACAATGAGCAGTTCTTC. Protein: CAISDLESRQADNEQFF.

V usage is TRBV6-1 and J usage is TRBJ1-1; D may be TRBD1 (6 bases). Germline CDR1 MNHNS, CDR2 SASEGT. There are 15 residues in the CDR3. V was trimmed by 2 bases and J by 3 bases, leaving 13 bases between them. The CDR3 loop reads CASSESPQGDTEAFF. For the CDR3, the DNA is TGTGCCAGCAGTGAATCCCCACAGGGTGACACTGAAGCTTTCTTT.

This clone was detected once. In DNA, the CDR3 is TGCGCCAGCAGCTCGACAGGTGGCCGTTCCGGAAACACCATATATTTT. Protein: CASSSTGGRSGNTIYF. J is TRBJ1-3 and V is TRBV5-1, with a weak D call TRBD1 (6 bases). The germline V gene has CDR1 SGHRS and CDR2 YFSETQ. This CDR3 has 16 residues. V lost 3 bases, J lost 4 bases, and 17 bases lay in between.

V usage is TRBV6-5 and J usage is TRBJ1-1, with unresolved D. The V end was cut by 6 bases, the J end by 1 base, with 3 bases between. CDR3 size: 11 residues. The germline gives CDR1 MNHEY, CDR2 SVGAGI. The CDR3 coding sequence is TGTGCCAGCAGCTCGAACACTGAAGCTTTCTTT. Translating gives CASSSNTEAFF.

The rearrangement links TRBV18 to TRBJ1-3; the match to TRBD1 covers 7 bases. Germline CDR1 and CDR2: KGHSH and LQKENI. The length of the CDR3 is 16 residues. Trimming took 1 base from V and 1 from J; bases not matched to a gene: 4. CDR3 region: CASSPRPRGSGNTIYF. The DNA for the CDR3 is TGTGCCAGCTCACCACGGCCCAGGGGGTCTGGAAACACCATATATTTT.

The chain carries TRBV5-6 and TRBJ1-2; D is possibly TRBD1 (5 bases). V shed 0 bases and J shed 8 bases, with 14 bases lying between them. The CDR3 covers 14 residues. Germline loops: CDR1 SGHDT, CDR2 YYEEEE. The CDR3 region is CASSLESRVGGYTF. For the CDR3, the DNA is TGTGCCAGCAGCTTGGAAAGCAGGGTTGGGGGCTACACCTTC. Based on the CDR3 plus reference TRBV5-6 and TRBJ1-2, the full variable domain is DAGVTQSPTHLIKTRGQQVTLRCSPKSGHDTVSWYQQALGQGPQFIFQYYEEEERQRGNFPDRFSGHQFPNYSSELNVNALLLGDSALYLCASSLESRVGGYTFGSGTRLTVV.

This sequence joins TRBV5-1 and TRBJ1-1, with D possibly matching TRBD1 (6 bases). CDR3 size: 16 residues. Trimming pared 2 bases from V and 4 bases from J, leaving 18 bases between. Germline V gene sequence: CDR1 SGHRS, CDR2 YFSETQ. This CDR3 is CASSFNRVGGGTEAFF. The CDR3 DNA sequence: TGCGCCAGCAGCTTCAACAGGGTTGGTGGTGGCACTGAAGCTTTCTTT. The full variable domain, completed using reference TRBV5-1 and TRBJ1-1, is KAGVTQTPRYLIKTRGQQVTLSCSPISGHRSVSWYQQTPGQGLQFLFEYFSETQRNKGNFPGRFSGRQFSNSRSEMNVSTLELGDSALYLCASSFNRVGGGTEAFFGQGTRLTVV.

This chain uses TRBV28 with TRBJ1-5; 10 nucleotides align to TRBD1. Germline values: CDR1 MDHEN, CDR2 SYDVKM. This CDR3 has 19 residues. The V gene end was trimmed by 5 bases and the J gene end by 0 bases; junction bases not matched to a gene: 13. The CDR3: CASSPDRGIVIASNQPQHF. CDR3 nucleotides: TGTGCCAGCAGTCCGGACAGGGGGATAGTTATAGCTAGCAATCAGCCCCAGCATTTT. Full variable domain (missing parts from reference TRBV28 and TRBJ1-5): DVKVTQSSRYLVKRTGEKVFLECVQDMDHENMFWYRQDPGLGLRLIYFSYDVKMKEKGDIPEGYSVSREKKERFSLILESASTNQTSMYLCASSPDRGIVIASNQPQHFGDGTRLSIL.

A single count supports this clone. V gene TRBV10-3 combines with J gene TRBJ1-5; weak D call: TRBD1 (5 bases). Germline lookup yields CDR1 ENHRY and CDR2 SYGVKD. This CDR3 is 16 amino acids long. The V and J ends lost 4 bases and 1 base respectively, with 14 bases between them. CDR3 residues: CAISAAGRGSNQPQHF. CDR3 bases: TGTGCCATCAGTGCGGCGGGACGGGGGAGCAATCAGCCCCAGCATTTT.

The J gene is TRBJ1-1, the V gene TRBV5-4; unclear D gene. This CDR3 comprises 12 residues. Trimming took 4 bases from V and 4 from J, leaving 8 bases between them. Germline values: CDR1 SGHNT, CDR2 YYREEE (reference sequence). The CDR3 is CASSVPGTEAFF. Here the CDR3 DNA reads TGTGCCAGCAGCGTACCAGGCACTGAAGCTTTCTTT. Combining the CDR3 with reference TRBV5-4 and TRBJ1-1 gives the whole variable domain ETGVTQSPTHLIKTRGQQVTLRCSSQSGHNTVSWYQQALGQGPQFIFQYYREEENGRGNFPPRFSGLQFPNYSSELNVNALELDDSALYLCASSVPGTEAFFGQGTRLTVV.

The chain employs TRBV10-3 and TRBJ2-5, with TRBD2 matching 8 bases. The V gene end was trimmed by 3 bases and the J gene end by 2 bases; junction bases not matched to a gene: 5. The CDR3 length is 15 residues. Germline V gene data show CDR1 as ENHRY and CDR2 as SYGVKD. CDR3 region: CAISDKASGQETQYF. The CDR3 DNA reads TGTGCCATCAGTGACAAGGCTAGCGGGCAAGAGACCCAGTACTTC.